This T cell receptor beta chain was profiled in a study of response to subunit inactivated influenza vaccine. CDR1 and CDR2 (germline): SEHNR, FQNEAQ (reference sequence). This CDR3 has 15 residues. With V trimmed by 1 base and J by 8 bases, 6 bases remained unmatched. Comments on this clonotype: Its specificity is unknown.

Findings of the study overall: Only a handful of new T cells, the authors suggested, are recruited with each seasonal influenza vaccination.

TCRdb called the RT-PCR reads again in MiXCR, with one record for every CDR3 protein. The sample holds 860,000 or so distinct CDR3 sequences, over 20% seen once. This TCR was sampled from a man aged 50-60 years who received an inactivated influenza vaccine. The sequenced sample was PBMCs from blood, obtained 4 to 6 days after vaccination. The chain couples TRBV7-9 to TRBJ2-1; TRBD2 matches at 9 bases. DNA of the CDR3: TGTGCCAGCAGCTTAGTGGCGGGAGGGGCCTATGAGCAGTTCTTC. Protein: CASSLVAGGAYEQFF.